Sequencing of this T cell receptor beta chain was carried out in a study of CD8 T cells in Susac syndrome. The CDR3 consists of 15 residues. The junction had 7 bases not matched to a gene; V was cut back by 3 bases and J by 4 bases. Germline-derived CDR1 and CDR2 are SNHLY and FYNNEI. The RNA, about 0.5 to 1 ug, was put through reverse transcription using random hexamers. One entry per CDR3 protein results from TCRdb running MiXCR on the immunoSEQ multiplex PCR reads. The sample consists of 250,000 to 350,000 distinct CDR3 sequences, roughly 81% of them appearing once. The material sequenced was CD8+ T cells from PBMCs. The sequence derives from a human donor with multiple sclerosis. The gene calls are TRBV2 and TRBJ2-3; 7 positions match TRBD1. The CDR3 is CASSETETGADTQYF. The CDR3 coding sequence is TGTGCCAGCAGTGAGACGGAAACAGGGGCAGATACGCAGTATTTT.